Each of the 20 T cell receptor beta chains below was sequenced from the same sample in a study of CD8 T cells in ankylosing spondylitis. One entry per CDR3 protein, called by TCRdb with MiXCR from the 5' RACE reads. The table shows more than 150,000 distinct CDR3 sequences, with about 18% occurring only once. Sequenced input: blood, either unsorted or a sorted T cell fraction (not recorded which). Every receptor here comes from a male donor aged 10 to 30 with ankylosing spondylitis or in good health (not recorded which).

This clonotype was detected many times. The rearrangement links TRBV6-6 to TRBJ1-1; maybe TRBD1 (5 bases). The CDR3 covers 14 residues. The germline gives CDR1 MNHNY, CDR2 SVGAGI (reference sequence). V was pared by 0 bases and J by 5 bases, with 10 bases between. Here the CDR3 DNA reads TGTGCCAGCAGTTACTCGATGTGGGGGACTGAAGCTTTCTTT. Translating it yields CASSYSMWGTEAFF.

The table lists this clonotype with many counts. The chain combines TRBV7-2 with TRBJ2-7; D may correspond to TRBD1 or TRBD2 (5 bases each). The V end lost 5 bases, the J end lost 6 bases, and 17 bases lay between the germline ends. Germline CDR1 reads SGHTA; CDR2 reads FQGNSA. The CDR3 sequence is 14 residues long. The DNA of the CDR3 is TGTGCCAGCAGCCAGACGGGACGGCTGATCGAGCAGTACGTC. This translates into CASSQTGRLIEQYV.

The chain joins TRBV11-2 to TRBJ2-3, with no clear D. The CDR3 consists of 18 residues. Germline assignment: CDR1 SGHAT and CDR2 FQNNGV. Trimming removed 0 bases from V and 4 bases from J, with 20 bases in between. CDR3 sequence (DNA): TGTGCCAGCAGCTTAGACCCCAGAGGTGCAACTGGGTCAGATACGCAGTATTTT. Its protein is CASSLDPRGATGSDTQYF.

Notes on this clonotype: Since a much larger clone is just one base distant, this may be a read error. Written as DNA, the CDR3 is TGTGCCCGCGGTTGGTTCGAGCAGTACTTC. Translating gives CARGWFEQYF. The V gene is TRBV6-2 or TRBV6-3, the J gene TRBJ2-7; D is unresolved. The germline V gene encodes CDR1 MNHEY and CDR2 SVGEGT. The CDR3 loop spans 10 amino acids. The germline V and J ends were trimmed by 11 bases and 6 bases, with 11 bases remaining between them.

This clonotype was counted at least ten times. The gene calls are TRBV12-3 or TRBV12-4 and TRBJ2-3, with TRBD2 as a possible D gene (6 bases). The CDR3 contains 16 residues. The V end lost 8 bases, the J end lost 0 bases, and 18 bases lay between the germline ends. This CDR3 is CASGSTAGTSTDTQYF. The CDR3 DNA reads TGTGCCAGCGGCTCTACCGCGGGGACCAGCACAGATACGCAGTATTTT.

This rearrangement joins TRBV20-1 to TRBJ2-1, with D hard to call. The CDR3 extends over 11 amino acids. CDR1 and CDR2 from the germline V gene are DFQATT and SNEGSKA (reference sequence). V lost 3 bases and J lost 7, with 7 bases in between. CDR3 region: CSASLKNEQFF. The CDR3 DNA sequence: TGCAGTGCTAGCTTGAAGAATGAGCAGTTCTTC.

The gene calls are TRBV12-2 and TRBJ1-6. TRBV12-2 is reported as a pseudogene. CDR3 length: 19 amino acids. The CDR3 reads CASRFTDGPKVGLYSPLHF. The CDR3 DNA is TGTGCAAGTCGCTTCACCGACGGACCGAAAGTAGGGCTTTATTCACCCCTCCACTTT.

This clonotype has ten or more counts. The V and J genes are TRBV4-1 and TRBJ1-1; 7 bases are shared with TRBD1. The CDR3 loop spans 16 amino acids. V lost 3 bases, J lost 5 bases, and 12 bases stayed unmatched. Germline V gives CDR1 MGHRA, CDR2 YSYEKL. The CDR3 sequence: CASSHSQGVGGTEAFF. The CDR3 nucleotides are TGCGCCAGCAGCCATAGTCAGGGGGTAGGGGGAACTGAAGCTTTCTTT.

This chain connects TRBV27 to TRBJ1-6; D is possibly TRBD1 (6 bases). Germline CDR1 MNHEY, CDR2 SMNVEV (reference sequence). The CDR3 runs 16 residues. V was clipped by 5 bases and J by 9 bases, with 20 bases between them. The CDR3 DNA sequence: TGTGCCAGCAGTGGGGGCGGGGGTCCGCGGCGTTCACCCCTCCACTTT. It codes for CASSGGGGPRRSPLHF.

Ten or more counts support this clonotype. The chain couples TRBV4-1 to TRBJ2-7; 7 bases match TRBD1. The CDR3 consists of 14 residues. CDR1 is MGHRA, CDR2 YSYEKL, per germline. J gave up 5 bases and V 4 bases, and 8 bases lay outside the gene matches. The CDR3: CASSPPPDRDEQYV. The CDR3 DNA reads TGCGCCAGCAGCCCCCCCCCAGACAGGGACGAGCAGTACGTC.

A few counts support this clonotype. This rearrangement joins TRBV4-3 to TRBJ1-5; D unclear. The ends were cut back, 1 base at V and 5 bases at J, with 9 bases in the middle. In germline, CDR1 is LGHNA, CDR2 YSLEER. This CDR3 contains 14 residues. The DNA for the CDR3 is TGCGCCAGCAGCCAAGTCTTGGGAGATCAGCCCCAGCATTTT. This encodes CASSQVLGDQPQHF.

The rearrangement uses TRBV19 and TRBJ2-6; weak D call: TRBD2 (7 bases). The CDR3 sequence is 18 residues long. Germline values: CDR1 LNHDA, CDR2 SQIVND (reference sequence). Trimming left V 10 bases short and J 0 bases short, with 22 bases between. CDR3 in DNA: TGTGCCACTACGGGGGGCCGGGGGCCGGTCTCTGGGGCCAACGTCCTGACTTTC. It translates to CATTGGRGPVSGANVLTF.

As regards this clonotype: This may come from a read error, since a much larger clone is one base off. V and J are TRBV29-1 and TRBJ2-1; D is ambiguous. Trimming left V 3 bases short and J 4 bases short, with 4 bases between. The CDR3 is 11 residues long. Germline lookup yields CDR1 SQVTM and CDR2 ANQGSEA. The CDR3 loop reads CSVDLYNEQFF. The CDR3 DNA sequence: TGCAGCGTTGACCTATACAATGAGCAGTTCTTC.

Many counts were recorded for this clonotype. The V call is TRBV12-3 or TRBV12-4, the J call TRBJ2-5; D is unclear. This CDR3 contains 14 residues. V was pared by 2 bases and J by 4 bases, with 11 bases between. DNA of the CDR3: TGTGCCAGCAGTTTAAGTGGTTTGGTAGAGACCCAGTACTTC. Encoded protein: CASSLSGLVETQYF.

This clonotype appeared many times. The rearrangement uses TRBV5-1 and TRBJ2-1; 10 positions agree with TRBD2. The CDR3 covers 16 residues. V was pared by 0 bases and J by 5 bases, with 5 bases of the junction left unmatched. Germline V gene data show CDR1 as SGHRS and CDR2 as YFSETQ. DNA for the CDR3: TGCGCCAGCAGCTTGGCTACAGCGGGAGGGGACAATGAGCAGTTCTTC. Translating it yields CASSLATAGGDNEQFF.

In its sample, this clonotype was seen many times. V usage is TRBV20-1 and J usage is TRBJ2-7; 9 nucleotides align to TRBD2. CDR1 is DFQATT, CDR2 SNEGSKA, per germline (reference sequence). This CDR3 region has 13 residues. Trimming at V came to 6 bases and at J to 6 bases, leaving 9 bases not matched to a gene. The CDR3 region is CSARGREGPEQYV. The CDR3 nucleotides are TGCAGTGCCCGAGGGCGGGAGGGCCCCGAGCAGTACGTC.

This clonotype was observed a handful of times. This chain joins TRBV18 and TRBJ2-7; 9 positions agree with TRBD2. Germline V gene data show CDR1 as KGHSH and CDR2 as LQKENI. V lost 2 bases to trimming and J lost 6 bases; unmatched junction nucleotides: 8. This CDR3 region has 15 residues. The CDR3 reads CASSPTAGGPGEQYF. As DNA, the CDR3 is TGTGCCAGCTCACCAACGGCGGGAGGGCCGGGCGAGCAGTACTTC.

This clonotype was counted ten times or more. The chain recombines TRBV5-6 with TRBJ2-5; 10 bases fit TRBD2. CDR1 SGHDT and CDR2 YYEEEE come from the germline V gene. The CDR3 has 15 amino acids. V shed 1 base, J shed 5 bases, and the junction held 5 bases outside the gene matches. The CDR3: CASSLPSGSGETQYF. In DNA, the CDR3 is TGTGCCAGCAGCTTGCCTAGCGGGAGTGGGGAGACCCAGTACTTC.

This clonotype was picked up one time. The chain couples TRBV20-1 to TRBJ2-7; 7 bases map to TRBD2. The germline V gene encodes CDR1 DFQATT and CDR2 SNEGSKA (reference sequence). This CDR3 has 13 residues. Trimming at V came to 7 bases and at J to 0 bases, leaving 6 bases not matched to a gene. The CDR3 here is CSGGSGNSYEQYF. The CDR3 DNA reads TGCAGTGGTGGAAGCGGGAACTCCTACGAGCAGTACTTC.

This clonotype was observed at least ten times. This chain connects TRBV6-6 to TRBJ2-1, with 14 bases lining up with TRBD2. Germline CDR1 MNHNY, CDR2 SVGAGI (reference sequence). Germline trimming cut 6 bases from V and 9 bases from J; bases unmatched to any gene: 7. The CDR3 spans 15 residues. The CDR3 DNA reads TGTGCCAGCAGCCCGACTAGCGGGAGGGCCATTGAGCAGTTCTTC. Translating gives CASSPTSGRAIEQFF.